The T cell receptor (beta chain) under discussion was sequenced for a study of naive and memory T cell subsets. Points from the study as a whole: Naive repertoires, especially CD8, held a few larger clonotypes, possibly memory cells re-expressing CD45RA.

This clonotype was counted at least ten times. The target antigen is unknown. After CD4 positive bead selection, the CD4-negative fraction gave CD8 T cells. An equimolar mix of two oligonucleotides served as the beta constant-region primer for TRBC1 and TRBC2. Nested alpha and beta constant-region primers with the SP2 primer drove four PCR rounds on ligated cDNA. TCRdb ran MiXCR on the UMI-ligation and nested PCR reads and lists one entry per CDR3 protein. The sample yields approximately 150,000 distinct CDR3 sequences, approximately 24% seen once. This CDR3 has 17 amino acids. In germline, CDR1 is DFQATT, CDR2 SNEGSKA (reference sequence). V shed 1 base, J shed 2 bases, and the junction held 11 bases outside the gene matches.

J is TRBJ1-5 and V is TRBV20-1; 7 bases fit TRBD1. The sequenced material came from naive CD4+ T cells from blood. The TCR comes from a human donor in good health. The CDR3 nucleotides read TGCAGTGCTAGAGTGTCAGGGGGGAGGATGGGCAATCAGCCCCAGCATTTT. Translation gives CSARVSGGRMGNQPQHF.